Below, 19 T cell receptor beta chains from the same sample are listed, as sequenced in a study of cytomegalovirus exposure and HLA in healthy donors. Profiling relied on immunoSEQ multiplex PCR, and the TCRdb table lists in-frame clones only, not all of them. The sample holds around 93,000 clones, around 85% seen once. Sequencing was carried out using PBMCs. Every receptor here comes from a man younger than 30 in good health and CMV-seropositive.

The chain uses TRBV7-9 and TRBJ1-2, with 7 bases lining up with TRBD1. Trimming removed 5 bases from V and 1 base from J; junction bases left unmatched: 16. Germline values: CDR1 SEHNR, CDR2 FQNEAQ (reference sequence). The CDR3 length is 18 residues. The CDR3 protein is CASSSPTRGGQLNYGYTF. As DNA, the CDR3 is TGTGCCAGCAGCAGTCCAACACGGGGGGGACAGCTTAACTATGGCTACACCTTC.

The rearrangement joins TRBV4-2 to TRBJ2-1; TRBD2 agrees at 11 bases. CDR1 and CDR2 from the germline V gene are LGHNA and YNFKEQ. J was trimmed by 8 bases and V by 3 bases; bases with no gene match: 3. The CDR3 loop spans 14 amino acids. This chain's CDR3 is CASSQEGLADEQFF. The CDR3 DNA follows: TGTGCCAGCAGCCAGGAGGGACTAGCGGATGAGCAGTTCTTC.

The rearrangement uses TRBV11-2 and TRBJ2-5, with TRBD1 as a possible D gene (5 bases). This CDR3 comprises 14 residues. V lost 2 bases and J 2 bases, leaving 9 bases between the germline ends. In germline, CDR1 is SGHAT, CDR2 FQNNGV. For the CDR3, the DNA is TGTGCCAGCAGCTTATCGACAGCACAAGAGACCCAGTACTTC. It translates to CASSLSTAQETQYF.

The chain carries TRBV19 and TRBJ1-1; D ambiguous. The CDR3 contains 13 residues. The germline V gene has CDR1 LNHDA and CDR2 SQIVND (reference sequence). The V end lost 4 bases, the J end lost 7 bases, and 13 bases lay between the germline ends. In DNA form, the CDR3 reads TGTGCCAGTAGTACCCCCTATCGGGTTGAAGCTTTCTTT. Protein product: CASSTPYRVEAFF.

The genes are TRBV28 and TRBJ1-1; no reliable D call. Germline-derived CDR1 and CDR2 are MDHEN and SYDVKM. V was shortened by 5 bases and J by 1 base, with 11 bases between the two germline ends. The CDR3 consists of 14 residues. The CDR3 is CASSAWLKNTEAFF. For the CDR3, the DNA is TGTGCCAGCAGTGCCTGGCTGAAGAACACTGAAGCTTTCTTT.

A few counts support this clone. This rearrangement joins TRBV5-1 to TRBJ2-3; TRBD1 matches at 7 bases. Germline V lookup: CDR1 SGHRS, CDR2 YFSETQ. The ends lost 0 bases at V and 5 bases at J; junction bases unmatched: 9. The CDR3 contains 16 residues. In nucleotides, the CDR3 is TGCGCCAGCAGCTTGGAAAGGACAGGACGTCAAGATACGCAGTATTTT. Its translation: CASSLERTGRQDTQYF. The full variable domain, in which reference TRBV5-1 and TRBJ2-3 provide the parts outside the CDR3, is KAGVTQTPRYLIKTRGQQVTLSCSPISGHRSVSWYQQTPGQGLQFLFEYFSETQRNKGNFPGRFSGRQFSNSRSEMNVSTLELGDSALYLCASSLERTGRQDTQYFGPGTRLTVL.

This clone was seen a single time. The CDR3 DNA reads TGTGCCAGCAGTTTCTCGGGATTCAATCAGCCCCAGCATTTT. Protein: CASSFSGFNQPQHF. The chain is built from TRBV27 and TRBJ1-5; D ambiguous. The germline V gene has CDR1 MNHEY and CDR2 SMNVEV (reference sequence). CDR3 size: 14 residues. V gave up 3 bases and J gave up 3 bases, with 9 bases separating them.

The V call is TRBV28, the J call TRBJ2-7; 7 bases are shared with TRBD2. J was trimmed by 3 bases and V by 5 bases; bases with no gene match: 10. The CDR3 has 15 amino acids. Germline CDR1 is MDHEN and CDR2 is SYDVKM. The CDR3 coding sequence is TGTGCCAGCAGTCCCTCCACTAGCGACTACTACGAGCAGTACTTC. It specifies CASSPSTSDYYEQYF.

The rearrangement links TRBV4-2 to TRBJ1-3; 10 nucleotides agree with TRBD1. Germline V gives CDR1 LGHNA, CDR2 YNFKEQ. The junction had 6 bases not matched to a gene; V was cut back by 1 base and J by 3 bases. CDR3 length equals 17 residues. The CDR3 protein is CASSQGLGTGVGNTIYF. CDR3 sequence (DNA): TGTGCCAGCAGCCAAGGTCTCGGGACAGGGGTTGGAAACACCATATATTTT.

The sample holds a few counts of this clone. V gene TRBV5-4 combines with J gene TRBJ2-7; D uncertain. CDR3 length equals 13 residues. In germline, CDR1 is SGHNT, CDR2 YYREEE (reference sequence). V dropped 1 base and J dropped 4 bases, with 9 bases sitting between them. This CDR3 is CASSLLPGYEQYF. The CDR3 region has the DNA TGTGCCAGCAGCTTGCTTCCCGGGTACGAGCAGTACTTC.

The J gene is TRBJ1-3, the V gene TRBV10-3, with D perhaps matching TRBD1 (5 bases). This CDR3 is built from 17 residues. Germline V gene data show CDR1 as ENHRY and CDR2 as SYGVKD. The chain's CDR3 is CAVGGGVMVGSGNTIYF. CDR3 bases: TGTGCTGTCGGCGGGGGAGTAATGGTGGGCTCTGGAAACACCATATATTTT.

This clone was observed a few times. This chain links TRBV20-1 with TRBJ1-1; D is unresolved. This CDR3 has 11 residues. The V gene lost 5 bases and the J gene lost 5 bases, with 9 bases spanning the gap. Per the germline V gene, CDR1 is DFQATT and CDR2 is SNEGSKA (reference sequence). CDR3 DNA: TGCAGTGCTCCCGATACTACTGAAGCTTTCTTT. The encoded protein is CSAPDTTEAFF.

DNA of the CDR3: TGTGCCAGCAGCTTAGGGGGGAGGGCCACAGATACGCAGTATTTT. Amino acids: CASSLGGRATDTQYF. The chain carries TRBV7-9 and TRBJ2-3; 7 nucleotides agree with TRBD2. The CDR3 loop spans 15 amino acids. With V trimmed by 1 base and J by 2 bases, 3 bases remained unmatched. Germline lookup yields CDR1 SEHNR and CDR2 FQNEAQ (reference sequence).

V usage is TRBV7-6 and J usage is TRBJ2-1; 9 bases agree with TRBD1. The CDR3 has 15 amino acids. V lost 5 bases and J lost 7; bases outside the gene matches: 9. Germline CDR1 reads SGHVS; CDR2 reads FNYEAQ. CDR3 residues: CASSPGTGTPNEQFF. In nucleotides, the CDR3 is TGTGCCAGCAGCCCCGGGACAGGGACTCCGAATGAGCAGTTCTTC.

This clone was recorded a few times. The genes are TRBV27 and TRBJ2-7; TRBD1 agrees at 8 bases. V lost 6 bases and J lost 3; bases outside the gene matches: 10. This CDR3 region has 15 residues. CDR1 MNHEY and CDR2 SMNVEV come from the germline V gene (reference sequence). CDR3 in amino acids: CASSASGTGVYEQYF. The CDR3 DNA sequence: TGTGCCAGCAGCGCCTCCGGGACAGGAGTCTACGAGCAGTACTTC.

The rearrangement uses TRBV10-3 and TRBJ2-2; TRBD2 agrees at 11 bases. Germline assignment: CDR1 ENHRY and CDR2 SYGVKD. The CDR3 is 16 residues long. V lost 6 bases to trimming and J lost 2 bases; unmatched junction nucleotides: 5. DNA for the CDR3: TGTGCCATCAGAGGGACTAGCGGAAGAAACACCGGGGAGCTGTTTTTT. Translation gives CAIRGTSGRNTGELFF.

The V and J genes are TRBV18 and TRBJ2-7, with D possibly matching TRBD2 (7 bases). V lost 0 bases and J lost 6, with 12 bases in between. CDR3 length equals 14 residues. CDR1 and CDR2 from the germline V gene are KGHSH and LQKENI. In DNA, the CDR3 is TGTGCCAGCTCACCACCGGGCGGGGGCGGCGAGCAGTACGTC. This encodes CASSPPGGGGEQYV.

The chain is built from TRBV18 and TRBJ2-7; possible D gene TRBD2, 6 bases. CDR1 KGHSH and CDR2 LQKENI come from the germline V gene. The CDR3 has 14 residues. V was clipped by 3 bases and J by 3 bases, with 12 bases between them. This CDR3 is CASSPETAGYEQYF. CDR3 nucleotides: TGTGCCAGCTCACCCGAGACAGCGGGCTACGAGCAGTACTTC. The full variable domain, rest sourced from reference TRBV18 and TRBJ2-7, is NAGVMQNPRHLVRRRGQEARLRCSPMKGHSHVYWYRQLPEEGLKFMVYLQKENIIDESGMPKERFSAEFPKEGPSILRIQQVVRGDSAAYFCASSPETAGYEQYFGPGTRLTVT.

The rearrangement links TRBV19 to TRBJ1-4; D unresolved. The germline V gene has CDR1 LNHDA and CDR2 SQIVND (reference sequence). This CDR3 contains 13 residues. V lost 5 bases and J 5 bases, leaving 9 bases between the germline ends. CDR3 nucleotides: TGTGCCAGTAGTCGGAGAGAAAATGAAAAACTGTTTTTT. Residues: CASSRRENEKLFF.